This T cell receptor (beta chain) was found in a study of T cell changes during pregnancy in multiple sclerosis. The ends were cut back, 8 bases at V and 2 bases at J, with 13 bases in the middle. This CDR3 spans 13 amino acids. Germline CDR1 is LNHDA and CDR2 is SQIVND (reference sequence). Repertoires were generated with immunoSEQ multiplex PCR, while TCRdb's copy carries only in-frame clones and drops some. Of 50,000 to 60,000 clones listed, roughly nine tenths are singletons. A few counts support this clone. The clonotype comes from a female donor with multiple sclerosis, enrolled in a pregnancy study. The chain uses TRBV19 and TRBJ2-7; tentatively, D is TRBD1 (6 bases). The sequenced sample was CD4+ T cells from peripheral blood mononuclear cells, obtained in the third trimester of pregnancy. The CDR3 nucleotides are TGTGCCAGTGGAAAACAGGGAGCCTACGAGCAGTACTTC. It yields the protein CASGKQGAYEQYF.